The entry below describes one T cell receptor (beta chain). TCRdb keeps only in-frame clones here, not all; method: immunoSEQ multiplex PCR. The data show fewer than 9,500 clones, with over 60% seen just once and around 20% held by the top ten. The record originates from a study of coeliac disease. Trimming removed 6 bases from V and 6 bases from J; junction bases left unmatched: 4. Germline CDR1 reads SGHAT; CDR2 reads FQNNGV. This CDR3 is 12 amino acids long. The sequenced material came from lamina propria lymphocytes from the gut. The TCR sequence derives from a woman aged 60 to 75 with celiac disease. The chain combines TRBV11-2 with TRBJ1-1; 7 positions agree with TRBD1. CDR3 in DNA: TGTGCCAGCAGGCTGCAGGGGGCTGAAGCTTTCTTT. This encodes CASRLQGAEAFF.